This T cell receptor (beta chain) was sequenced during a study of graft-versus-host responses after intestinal transplantation. Tissue from the graft was processed to free its intraepithelial and lamina propria lymphocytes. Generated by immunoSEQ multiplex PCR, the TCRdb table keeps only in-frame clones and is missing some. The table has 10,000 to 15,000 clones, roughly 77% seen once. Germline-derived CDR1 and CDR2 are SGHVS and FQNEAQ. Trimming took 3 bases from V and 1 from J, leaving 13 bases between them. The CDR3 contains 15 residues. Here the sequenced sample was ileum tissue, taken about 150 days after intestinal transplantation. The source is a human patient who received an intestinal transplant, so some T cells may come from the graft donor. The chain joins TRBV7-8 to TRBJ2-7; possible D gene TRBD1, 6 bases. CDR3 in DNA: TGTGCCAGCAGCTTCGGGTGGACAGCTTCCTACGAGCAGTACTTC. Translating gives CASSFGWTASYEQYF.